A single sample is the source of the 2 T cell receptor beta chains below, sequenced in a study of T-cell reconstitution after alpha-beta-depleted transplantation in children. Molecular barcoding with unique molecular identifiers was used for the TCRbeta library. One entry per CDR3 protein, called by TCRdb with MiXCR from the PCR reads. The table includes about 900,000 distinct CDR3 sequences, roughly 29% detected once. The sequencing used PBMCs, mostly from graft donor cells, collected 360 days after TCRalphabeta/CD19-depleted stem cell transplant. Receptor source: a boy under two years old who had a stem cell transplant for SCID, so the T cells may come from the graft donor.

This clonotype has more than one count but fewer than ten. This chain links TRBV5-1 with TRBJ2-2, with 11 positions matching TRBD1. The CDR3 spans 15 residues. Trimming took 4 bases from V and 4 from J; bases not matched to a gene: 3. CDR1 and CDR2 from the germline V gene are SGHRS and YFSETQ. The CDR3 region is CASSAGTGGTGELFF. CDR3 coding DNA: TGCGCCAGCAGCGCCGGGACAGGGGGCACCGGGGAGCTGTTTTTT.

This sequence joins TRBV6-2 or TRBV6-3 and TRBJ1-1; perhaps TRBD1 as D (6 bases). V was shortened by 2 bases and J by 5 bases, with 12 bases between the two germline ends. There are 14 residues in the CDR3. Per the germline V gene, CDR1 is MNHEY and CDR2 is SVGEGT. The CDR3 DNA reads as TGTGCCAGCAGTTACGGGGGGGGCCCAACTGAAGCTTTCTTT. Its translation: CASSYGGGPTEAFF.